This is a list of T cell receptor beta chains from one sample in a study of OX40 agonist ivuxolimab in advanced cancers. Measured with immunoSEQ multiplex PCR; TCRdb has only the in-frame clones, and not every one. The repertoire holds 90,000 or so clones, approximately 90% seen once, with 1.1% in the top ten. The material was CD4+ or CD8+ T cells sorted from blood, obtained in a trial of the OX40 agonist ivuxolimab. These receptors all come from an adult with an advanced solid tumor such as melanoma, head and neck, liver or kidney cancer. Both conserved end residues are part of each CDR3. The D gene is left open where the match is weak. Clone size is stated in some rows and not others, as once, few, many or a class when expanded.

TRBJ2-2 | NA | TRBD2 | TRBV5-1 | TGCGCCAGCAGCGAGGGACTAGTCGGGAACACCGGGGAGCTGTTTTTT | CASSEGLVGNTGELFF
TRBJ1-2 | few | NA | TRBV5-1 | TGCGCCAGCAGCTTGGACAGGACCGGCTACACCTTC | CASSLDRTGYTF
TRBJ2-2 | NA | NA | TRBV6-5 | TGTGCCAGCAGTTCTCCGACAGGGAGGAGCACCGGGGAGCTGTTTTTT | CASSSPTGRSTGELFF
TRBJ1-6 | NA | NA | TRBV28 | TGTGCCAGCAGTCCCCCAGGGGTTAGATCACCCCTCCACTTT | CASSPPGVRSPLHF
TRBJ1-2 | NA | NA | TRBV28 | TGTGCCAGCAGTTCCCTAGGGAGAATGGGCTACACCTTC | CASSSLGRMGYTF
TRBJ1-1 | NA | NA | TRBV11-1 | TGTGCCAGCACGTCAGGGGATTTGAACACTGAAGCTTTCTTT | CASTSGDLNTEAFF
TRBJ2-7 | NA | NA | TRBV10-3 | TGTGCCGTCGGGTCCTATAACGAGCAGTACTTC | CAVGSYNEQYF
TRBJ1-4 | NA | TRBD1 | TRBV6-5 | TGTGCCAGCAGCCGAACAACAGGGGAGTCGGGAAAACTGTTTTTT | CASSRTTGESGKLFF
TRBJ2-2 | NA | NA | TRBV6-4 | TGTGCCAGCAGTGCACAGGGTGAAGGCACCGGGGAGCTGTTTTTT | CASSAQGEGTGELFF
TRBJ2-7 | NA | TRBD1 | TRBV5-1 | TGCGCCAGCAGCTGGGGGACAGGGGACCACGAGCAGTACTTC | CASSWGTGDHEQYF
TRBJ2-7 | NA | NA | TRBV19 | TGTGCCAGTAGTATGTTCCCGGGAGAGCAGTACTTC | CASSMFPGEQYF
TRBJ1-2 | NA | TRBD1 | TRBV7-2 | TGTGCCAGCAGCTTACAGACAGGGGGCGTCTCTGGCTACACCTTC | CASSLQTGGVSGYTF
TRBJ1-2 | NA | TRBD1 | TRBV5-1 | TGCGCCAGCAGCTTGGAACAGGGGGAACGTGGCTACACCTTC | CASSLEQGERGYTF
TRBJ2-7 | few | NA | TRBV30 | TGTGCCTGGGAATCGGGGACCTACGAGCAGTACTTC | CAWESGTYEQYF
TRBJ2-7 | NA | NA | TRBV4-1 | TGCGCCAGCAGCCAAGGGACGTCTAGCAGGTCCTACGAGCAGTACTTC | CASSQGTSSRSYEQYF
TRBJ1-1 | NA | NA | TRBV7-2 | TGTGCCAGCAGCCTTGGAGCGAGCACTGAAGCTTTCTTT | CASSLGASTEAFF
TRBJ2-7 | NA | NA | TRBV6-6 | TGTGCCAGCAGTCGGAGCCTCGAGCAGTACTTC | CASSRSLEQYF
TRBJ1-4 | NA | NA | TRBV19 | TGTGCCAGTAGTATTGATTGGCAAAATGGTCGACTGTTTTTT | CASSIDWQNGRLFF
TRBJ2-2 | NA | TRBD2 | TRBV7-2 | TGTGCCAGCAGCTCTGGACTAGCGGGATACACCGGGGAGCTGTTTTTT | CASSSGLAGYTGELFF
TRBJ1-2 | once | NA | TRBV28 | TGTGCCAGCATACAAGTGGGGTGGCAAGGTGGCTACACCTTC | CASIQVGWQGGYTF
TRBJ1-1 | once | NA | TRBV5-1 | TGCGCCAGCAGCTGGACAGAGTTGAACACTGAAGCTTTCTTT | CASSWTELNTEAFF
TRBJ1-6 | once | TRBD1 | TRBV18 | TGTGCCAGCTCAGTGTACCGGGACAGGGGAAATTCACCCCTCCACTTT | CASSVYRDRGNSPLHF
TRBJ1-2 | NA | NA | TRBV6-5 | TGTGCCAGCAGCCCCGGCCGGGGGGGTAACTATGGCTACACCTTC | CASSPGRGGNYGYTF
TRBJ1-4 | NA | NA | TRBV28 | TGTGCCAGCAGTTCCTCGGGGGGCGCGGTTGAAAAACTGTTTTTT | CASSSSGGAVEKLFF
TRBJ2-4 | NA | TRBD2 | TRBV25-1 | TGTGCCAGCTCCCGGTCGGCTAGCGGGAGCGGAGACATTCAGTACTTC | CASSRSASGSGDIQYF
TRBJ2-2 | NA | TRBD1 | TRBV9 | TGTGCCAGCAGCGTGTTACAGGGGGCCGGGGAGCTGTTTTTT | CASSVLQGAGELFF
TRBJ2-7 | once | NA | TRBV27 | TGTGCCAGCAGCCAACAGGGTGGTTACGAGCAGTACTTC | CASSQQGGYEQYF
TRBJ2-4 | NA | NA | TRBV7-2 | TGTGCCAGCAGTGGCCTAGCCAAAAACATTCAGTACTTC | CASSGLAKNIQYF
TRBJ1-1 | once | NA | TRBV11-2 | TGTGCCAGCAGCACCGGGGACCGAGAATTTGTTGAAGCTTTCTTT | CASSTGDREFVEAFF
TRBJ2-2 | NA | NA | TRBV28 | TGTGCCAGCAGTTTCGGCGGGGCGGGGACCGGGGAGCTGTTTTTT | CASSFGGAGTGELFF
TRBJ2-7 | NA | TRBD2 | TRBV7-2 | TGTGCCAGCAGCTTAGTAGGGGGACTAGCGGGAGGCGATGAGCAGTACTTC | CASSLVGGLAGGDEQYF
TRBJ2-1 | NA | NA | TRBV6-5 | TGTGCCAGCAGTAGTGGCAGTTTATACAATGAGCAGTTCTTC | CASSSGSLYNEQFF
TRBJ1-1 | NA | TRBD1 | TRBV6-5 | TGTGCCAGCAGTTCTTCACGACAGGGGCCAAACACTGAAGCTTTCTTT | CASSSSRQGPNTEAFF
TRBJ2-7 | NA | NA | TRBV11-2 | TGTGCCAGCAGCTTATCAGGCTACGAGCAGTACTTC | CASSLSGYEQYF
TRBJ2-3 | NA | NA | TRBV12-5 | TGTGCTAGTGGTTTGGGCTCCCAGGATACGCAGTATTTT | CASGLGSQDTQYF
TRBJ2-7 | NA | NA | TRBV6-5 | TGTGCCAGCACAAGAGGGGACTTTGGCTCCTACGAGCAGTACTTC | CASTRGDFGSYEQYF
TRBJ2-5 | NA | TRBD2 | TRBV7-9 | TGTGCCAGCAGCTCCCTTCGACTAGCGGGAATTGAGACCCAGTACTTC | CASSSLRLAGIETQYF
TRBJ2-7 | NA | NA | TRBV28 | TGTGCCAGCACGCGAGGAGGCGTTACCTACGAGCAGTACTTC | CASTRGGVTYEQYF
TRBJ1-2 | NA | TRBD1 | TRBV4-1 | TGCGCCAGCAGCCAAATCAGCTCCGGGACAGGGACTGACTTCCCCTACACCTTC | CASSQISSGTGTDFPYTF
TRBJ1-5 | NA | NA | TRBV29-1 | TGCAGCGTGGGGTCCGGTCTTGGGCCCCAGCATTTT | CSVGSGLGPQHF
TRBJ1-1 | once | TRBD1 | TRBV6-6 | TGTGCCAGCAGTTACTGGGACAGAAGAACTGAAGCTTTCTTT | CASSYWDRRTEAFF
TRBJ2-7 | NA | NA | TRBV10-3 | TGTGCCATCAGTGTTACAGGCTACGAGCAGTACTTC | CAISVTGYEQYF
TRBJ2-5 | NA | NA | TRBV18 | TGTGCCAGCTCACCGCCGGTTCAAGAGACCCAGTACTTC | CASSPPVQETQYF
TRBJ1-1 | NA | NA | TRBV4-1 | TGCGCCAGCAGCTATTGGAACACTGAAGCTTTCTTT | CASSYWNTEAFF
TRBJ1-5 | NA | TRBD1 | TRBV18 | TGTGCCAGCTCACCCGGGGACAGTCCCGGCAATCAGCCCCAGCATTTT | CASSPGDSPGNQPQHF
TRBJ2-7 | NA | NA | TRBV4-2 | TGTGCCAGCAGCCCCGACAGGAACTACGAGCAGTACTTC | CASSPDRNYEQYF
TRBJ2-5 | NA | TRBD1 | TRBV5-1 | TGCGCCAGCAGCTTGGCTAGGGGGCGCGGGCAAGAGACCCAGTACTTC | CASSLARGRGQETQYF
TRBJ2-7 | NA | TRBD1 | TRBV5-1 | TGCGCCAGCAGCGCAGGGGGAATTACTTTCTCCGAGCAGTACTTC | CASSAGGITFSEQYF
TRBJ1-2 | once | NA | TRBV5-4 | TGTGCCAGCAGCTATGGCGGGGGAGGGGCTAACTATGGCTACACCTTC | CASSYGGGGANYGYTF
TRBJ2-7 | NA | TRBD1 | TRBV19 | TGTGCCAGTTCCCCCCTCCCTGGACAGGGAGGTTACGAGCAGTACTTC | CASSPLPGQGGYEQYF
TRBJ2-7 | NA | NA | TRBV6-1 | TGTGCCAGCAGTGGGTCCGGGACAAAAGCCTACGAGCAGTACTTC | CASSGSGTKAYEQYF
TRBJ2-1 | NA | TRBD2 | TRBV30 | TGTGCCTGGAGTGCTCCCCCGCTCCGAACCGGGGGACTAGCCTACAATGAGCAGTTCTTC | CAWSAPPLRTGGLAYNEQFF
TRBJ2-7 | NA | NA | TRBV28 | TGTGCCAGCAGTTCGGGGCAGGTCAGCTACGAGCAGTACTTC | CASSSGQVSYEQYF
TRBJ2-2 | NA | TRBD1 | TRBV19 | TGTGCCAGTAGAATAGCCGGGACAGGGGGGACCGGGGAGCTGTTTTTT | CASRIAGTGGTGELFF
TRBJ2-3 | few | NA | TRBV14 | TGTGCCAGCAGCCGTAGGTGGGAAGTCTCCACAGATACGCAGTATTTT | CASSRRWEVSTDTQYF